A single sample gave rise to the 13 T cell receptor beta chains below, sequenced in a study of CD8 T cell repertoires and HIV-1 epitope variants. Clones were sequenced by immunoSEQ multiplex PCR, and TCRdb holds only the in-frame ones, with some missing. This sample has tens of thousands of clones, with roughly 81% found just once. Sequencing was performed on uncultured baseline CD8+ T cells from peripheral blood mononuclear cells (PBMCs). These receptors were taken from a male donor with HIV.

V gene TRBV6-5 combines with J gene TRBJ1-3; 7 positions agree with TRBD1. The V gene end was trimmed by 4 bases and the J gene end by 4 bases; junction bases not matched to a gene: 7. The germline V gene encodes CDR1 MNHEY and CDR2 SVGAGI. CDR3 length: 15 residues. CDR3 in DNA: TGTGCCAGCAGTTTGGTCTCAGGGGGAGGAAACACCATATATTTT. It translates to CASSLVSGGGNTIYF.

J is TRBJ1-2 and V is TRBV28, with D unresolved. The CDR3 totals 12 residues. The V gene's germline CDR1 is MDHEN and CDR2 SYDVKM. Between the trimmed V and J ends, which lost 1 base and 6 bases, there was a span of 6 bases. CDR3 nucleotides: TGTGCCAGCAGTTTATTTGGGGATGGCTACACCTTC. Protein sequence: CASSLFGDGYTF.

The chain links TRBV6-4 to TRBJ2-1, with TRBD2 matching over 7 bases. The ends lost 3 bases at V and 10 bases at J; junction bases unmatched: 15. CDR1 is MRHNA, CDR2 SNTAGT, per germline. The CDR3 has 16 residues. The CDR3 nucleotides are TGTGCCAGCAGTGAAGGGATAGGCGGGAGCTTTAGGGAGCAGTTCTTC. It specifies CASSEGIGGSFREQFF.

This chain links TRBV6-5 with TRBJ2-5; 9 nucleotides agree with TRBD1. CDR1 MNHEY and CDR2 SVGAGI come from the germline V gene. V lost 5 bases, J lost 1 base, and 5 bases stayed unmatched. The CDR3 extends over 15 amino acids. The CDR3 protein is CASSTMTGGQETQYF. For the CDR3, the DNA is TGTGCCAGCAGTACCATGACAGGGGGCCAAGAGACCCAGTACTTC.

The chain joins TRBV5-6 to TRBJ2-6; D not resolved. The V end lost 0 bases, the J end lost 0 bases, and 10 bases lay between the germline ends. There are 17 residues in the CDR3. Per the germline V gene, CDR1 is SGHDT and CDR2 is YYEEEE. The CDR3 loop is CASSLVAGTSGANVLTF. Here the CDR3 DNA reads TGTGCCAGCAGCTTGGTTGCAGGCACCTCTGGGGCCAACGTCCTGACTTTC.

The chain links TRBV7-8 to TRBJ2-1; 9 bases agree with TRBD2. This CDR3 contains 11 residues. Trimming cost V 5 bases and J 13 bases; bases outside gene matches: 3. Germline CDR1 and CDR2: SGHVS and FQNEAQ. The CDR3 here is CASSPGLAQFF. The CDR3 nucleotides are TGTGCCAGCAGCCCGGGACTAGCCCAGTTCTTC.

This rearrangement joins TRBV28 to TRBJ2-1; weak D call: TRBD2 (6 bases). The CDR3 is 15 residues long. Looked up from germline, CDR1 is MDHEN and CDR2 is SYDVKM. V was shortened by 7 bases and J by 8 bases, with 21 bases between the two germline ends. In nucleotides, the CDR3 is TGTGCCAGCACCCCTTTTGGACGCGGGACCGATGAGCAGTTCTTC. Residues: CASTPFGRGTDEQFF.

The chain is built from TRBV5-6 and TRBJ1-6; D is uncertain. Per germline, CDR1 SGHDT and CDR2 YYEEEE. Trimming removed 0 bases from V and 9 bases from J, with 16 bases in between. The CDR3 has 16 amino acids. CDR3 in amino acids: CASSLEAGRRGSPLHF. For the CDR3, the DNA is TGTGCCAGCAGCTTGGAGGCGGGAAGGCGGGGTTCACCCCTCCACTTT.

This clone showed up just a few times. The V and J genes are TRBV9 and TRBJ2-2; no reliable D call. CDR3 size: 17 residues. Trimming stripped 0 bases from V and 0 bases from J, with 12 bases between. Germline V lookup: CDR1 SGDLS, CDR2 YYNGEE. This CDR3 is CASSVGRFAANTGELFF. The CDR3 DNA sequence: TGTGCCAGCAGCGTAGGAAGGTTTGCCGCGAACACCGGGGAGCTGTTTTTT. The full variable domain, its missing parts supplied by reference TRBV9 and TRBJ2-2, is DSGVTQTPKHLITATGQRVTLRCSPRSGDLSVYWYQQSLDQGLQFLIQYYNGEERAKGNILERFSAQQFPDLHSELNLSSLELGDSALYFCASSVGRFAANTGELFFGEGSRLTVL.

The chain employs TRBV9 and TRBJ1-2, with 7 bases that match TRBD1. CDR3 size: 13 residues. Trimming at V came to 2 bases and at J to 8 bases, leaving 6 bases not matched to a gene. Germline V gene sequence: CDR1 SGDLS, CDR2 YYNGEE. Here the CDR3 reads CASSVTGEEGYTF. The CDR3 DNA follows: TGTGCCAGCAGCGTTACAGGGGAGGAAGGCTACACCTTC.

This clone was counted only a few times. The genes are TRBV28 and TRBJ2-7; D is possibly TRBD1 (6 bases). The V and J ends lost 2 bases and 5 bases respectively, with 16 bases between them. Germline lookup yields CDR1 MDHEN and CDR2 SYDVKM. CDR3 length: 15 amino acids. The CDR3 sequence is CASSLPGEVFHEQYF. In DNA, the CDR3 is TGTGCCAGCAGTTTACCAGGGGAAGTGTTCCACGAGCAGTACTTC.

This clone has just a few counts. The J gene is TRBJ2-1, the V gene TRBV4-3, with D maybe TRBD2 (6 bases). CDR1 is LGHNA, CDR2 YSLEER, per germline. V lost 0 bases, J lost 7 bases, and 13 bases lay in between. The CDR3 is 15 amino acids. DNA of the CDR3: TGCGCCAGCAGCCAAGATATCGAGCGGGTTAATGAGCAGTTCTTC. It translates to CASSQDIERVNEQFF.

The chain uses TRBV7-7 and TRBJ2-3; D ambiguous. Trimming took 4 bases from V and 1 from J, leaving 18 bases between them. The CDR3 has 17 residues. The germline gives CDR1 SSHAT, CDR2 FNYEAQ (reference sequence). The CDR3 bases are TGTGCCAGCAGCTCTTCTAGGGCCTTTTCTGGCACAGATACGCAGTATTTT. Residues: CASSSSRAFSGTDTQYF.